This T cell receptor beta chain was captured in a study of blood T cell repertoires in COVID-19. Libraries were prepared by immunoSEQ multiplex PCR; TCRdb keeps only in-frame clonotypes and omits some of them. The data hold some 240,000 clones, with about 82% observed a single time. CDR3 length: 15 residues. With 0 bases removed from V and 1 base from J, the gap between germline ends came to 9 bases. Germline lookup yields CDR1 MDHEN and CDR2 SYDVKM. Seattle patients were enrolled during active infection and followed longitudinally. Sequencing used peripheral blood. This TCR was recovered from a woman aged 70-85 years with COVID-19, enrolled during active disease. V and J are TRBV28 and TRBJ1-1; weak D call: TRBD1 (5 bases). DNA of the CDR3: TGTGCCAGCAGTTTATGGGGTCAGGGGAACACTGAAGCTTTCTTT. Translated, it gives CASSLWGQGNTEAFF.